What follows are 12 T cell receptor beta chains derived from one specimen sequenced in a study of shared clonotypes between healthy human individuals. Assay used: immunoSEQ multiplex PCR; TCRdb lists only in-frame clones, some missing. Among over 1.4 million clones, 96% were seen once, and the ten largest hold about 1.2%. Specimen: naive CD4+ T cells sorted from blood. Specified subset: CD45RA+ positively selected. Source of these receptors: a young man in good health.

The CDR3 nucleotides read TGTGCCAGCAGCTTCCTCTCTGGACAGCTCCGTAACTATGGCTACACCTTC. This gives the protein CASSFLSGQLRNYGYTF. The gene calls are TRBV7-9 and TRBJ1-2; possible D gene TRBD1, 6 bases. CDR1 is SEHNR and CDR2 is FQNEAQ in the germline V gene (reference sequence). The CDR3 contains 17 residues. V was cut by 3 bases and J by 1 base, with 18 bases left in between.

The chain carries TRBV27 and TRBJ2-1, with TRBD1 matching 7 bases. Germline loops: CDR1 MNHEY, CDR2 SMNVEV (reference sequence). This CDR3 spans 12 amino acids. Losses at the gene ends were 6 bases for V and 7 bases for J; bases not matched to a gene: 3. The DNA of the CDR3 is TGTGCCAGCAGGGACAGGCAGAATGAGCAGTTCTTC. Its translation is CASRDRQNEQFF.

The chain carries TRBV6-1 and TRBJ2-7, with D possibly TRBD2 on 5 matching bases. The ends were cut back, 4 bases at V and 6 bases at J, with 13 bases in the middle. The CDR3 runs 13 residues. CDR1 is MNHNS, CDR2 SASEGT, per germline. CDR3 in amino acids: CASSVKRPAEQYF. The CDR3 nucleotides are TGTGCCAGCAGTGTGAAGCGGCCGGCCGAGCAGTACTTC.

The rearrangement links TRBV5-1 to TRBJ2-6; tentatively, D is TRBD1 or TRBD2 (5 bases each). The CDR3 runs 19 residues. V was pared by 2 bases and J by 0 bases, with 18 bases between. The germline V gene encodes CDR1 SGHRS and CDR2 YFSETQ. CDR3 DNA sequence: TGCGCCAGCAGCTTTTTTCAGGGAGTCCTTATCTCTGGGGCCAACGTCCTGACTTTC. Its protein is CASSFFQGVLISGANVLTF.

This clone was seen once. The chain uses TRBV7-9 and TRBJ1-3, with D perhaps TRBD1 (6 bases). This CDR3 region has 15 residues. The germline V gene encodes CDR1 SEHNR and CDR2 FQNEAQ (reference sequence). Between the trimmed V and J ends, which lost 5 bases and 7 bases, there was a span of 18 bases. The CDR3 sequence is CASSHQRQVGNTIYF. The CDR3 DNA reads TGTGCCAGCAGCCACCAACGACAGGTGGGGAACACCATATATTTT.

This chain uses TRBV19 with TRBJ2-1; 10 bases map to TRBD2. Germline loops: CDR1 LNHDA, CDR2 SQIVND (reference sequence). The CDR3 runs to 14 residues. Trimming took 8 bases from V and 9 from J; bases not matched to a gene: 10. The CDR3 nucleotides are TGTGCCAGTTCGGAAAGCGGGAGGGCGGCTGAGCAGTTCTTC. Its protein product is CASSESGRAAEQFF. Together with reference TRBV19 and TRBJ2-1, the CDR3 gives the full variable domain: DGGITQSPKYLFRKEGQNVTLSCEQNLNHDAMYWYRQDPGQGLRLIYYSQIVNDFQKGDIAEGYSVSREKKESFPLTVTSAQKNPTAFYLCASSESGRAAEQFFGPGTRLTVL.

This sequence joins TRBV11-2 and TRBJ2-3; D gene unclear. This CDR3 has 18 amino acids. V lost 1 base and J 2 bases, leaving 19 bases between the germline ends. Germline V gives CDR1 SGHAT, CDR2 FQNNGV. The DNA for the CDR3 is TGTGCCAGCAGCTTAGGGCGTGGCTCCAGGAAATCCACAGATACGCAGTATTTT. Protein: CASSLGRGSRKSTDTQYF.

A remark on this clone: The sample has other DNA sequences that encode this CDR3 too. V and J are TRBV15 and TRBJ1-4, with 11 bases aligning to TRBD1. V shed 0 bases, J shed 7 bases, and the junction held 4 bases outside the gene matches. The CDR3 has 16 residues. Germline CDR1 is LNHNV and CDR2 is YYDKDF (reference sequence). In nucleotides, the CDR3 is TGTGCCACCAGCAGAGATCGGACAGGGGGCAGTGAAAAACTGTTTTTT. Protein sequence: CATSRDRTGGSEKLFF.

The rearrangement joins TRBV28 to TRBJ2-7; TRBD1 is a possible D gene (5 bases). The CDR3 loop spans 13 amino acids. The germline V and J ends were trimmed by 9 bases and 3 bases, with 15 bases remaining between them. CDR1 and CDR2 (germline): MDHEN, SYDVKM. CDR3 nucleotides: TGTGCCAGTCAAAGACAGACCTTCTACGAGCAGTACTTC. Translating it yields CASQRQTFYEQYF.

This chain uses TRBV29-1 with TRBJ2-7, with D uncertain. Trimming left V 6 bases short and J 3 bases short, with 9 bases between. The CDR3 consists of 11 residues. In germline, CDR1 is SQVTM, CDR2 ANQGSEA. In DNA form, the CDR3 reads TGCAGCGTGGTGTTCAGCTACGAGCAGTACTTC. The encoded protein is CSVVFSYEQYF.

The V and J genes are TRBV4-1 and TRBJ2-3; 9 positions agree with TRBD1. The CDR3 is 14 residues long. Germline V gives CDR1 MGHRA, CDR2 YSYEKL. J was trimmed by 5 bases and V by 3 bases; bases with no gene match: 3. The CDR3, as DNA: TGCGCCAGCAGCCAGCAGACAGGGGGAGATACGCAGTATTTT. Its protein is CASSQQTGGDTQYF.

V gene TRBV12-5 combines with J gene TRBJ2-3; 8 nucleotides align to TRBD2. CDR3 length equals 14 residues. V was pared by 6 bases and J by 3 bases, with 5 bases of the junction left unmatched. CDR1 is LGHNT, CDR2 FRNRAP, per germline. The CDR3 DNA sequence: TGTGCTAGTGGACCCGGACTAGCAACAGATACGCAGTATTTT. Amino acid sequence: CASGPGLATDTQYF.